The text below deals with one T cell receptor beta chain. Germline is not matched at one junction end, which may reflect a read error. Germline values: CDR1 SEHNR, CDR2 FQNEAQ (reference sequence). CDR3 length equals 13 residues. The PCR employed 60 Vbeta primers together with 13 Jbeta primers. As originally analysed: It was a later analysis that counted roughly 80 million unique TCR beta chains, of which some 9.9 million were shared. Only in-frame clones appear in the TCRdb table, and some are missing; sequencing was by immunoSEQ multiplex PCR. D and trimming come from the DNA, and the V and J calls and clone size come from that table. This sample has around 150,000 clones, with roughly three quarters found just once. This sample was taken from a study of cytomegalovirus exposure and HLA in healthy donors. Background on the study: There were roughly 80 million unique TCRs (from HLA-typed donors) in an early data release.

The V gene is TRBV7-9, the J gene TRBJ2-5; 9 positions agree with TRBD1. The sample was PBMCs. The sequence was collected from a man aged 55 to 69 in good health and CMV-seronegative. The CDR3 nucleotides read TGTTCCAGCAGTTTGACAGGGGGTGAGACCCAGTACTTC. It translates to CSSSLTGGETQYF.